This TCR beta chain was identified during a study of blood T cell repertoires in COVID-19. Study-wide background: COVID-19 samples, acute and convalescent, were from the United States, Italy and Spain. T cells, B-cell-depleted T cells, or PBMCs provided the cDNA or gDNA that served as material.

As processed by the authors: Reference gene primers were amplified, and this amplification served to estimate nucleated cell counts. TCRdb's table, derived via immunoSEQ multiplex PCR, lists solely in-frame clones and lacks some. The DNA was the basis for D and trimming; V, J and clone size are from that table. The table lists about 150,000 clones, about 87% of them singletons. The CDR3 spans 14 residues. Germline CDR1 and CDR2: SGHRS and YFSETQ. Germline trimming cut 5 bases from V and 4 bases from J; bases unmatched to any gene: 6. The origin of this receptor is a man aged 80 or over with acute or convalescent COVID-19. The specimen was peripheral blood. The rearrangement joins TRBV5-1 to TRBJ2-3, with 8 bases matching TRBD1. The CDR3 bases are TGCGCCAGCAGTGCACAGGGGGTATCAGATACGCAGTATTTT. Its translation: CASSAQGVSDTQYF.